Presented here are 5 T cell receptor beta chains from one specimen sequenced in a study of CD4 and CD8 cells across lung adenocarcinoma regions. From the PCR reads, TCRdb called clonotypes with MiXCR, one entry per CDR3 protein. The sample carries approximately 11,000 distinct CDR3 sequences, approximately 50% recorded once. The source material was CD8+ T cells from the margin of a lung tumor. These receptors all stem from a male donor with lung adenocarcinoma. The CD4 and CD8 labels of this study may be unreliable.

This clonotype has ten or more counts. The chain couples TRBV4-1 to TRBJ2-3; 8 nucleotides align to TRBD2. The CDR3 totals 18 residues. The V gene's germline CDR1 is MGHRA and CDR2 YSYEKL. Trimming cost V 6 bases and J 3 bases; bases outside gene matches: 17. The CDR3 protein is CASSPRFTASGFTDTQYF. CDR3 nucleotides: TGCGCCAGCAGTCCAAGATTCACGGCTAGCGGGTTTACAGATACGCAGTATTTT.

This rearrangement joins TRBV6-1 to TRBJ2-1; D remains unclear. V lost 4 bases, J lost 2 bases, and 12 bases lay in between. The germline CDR1 and CDR2 sequences are MNHNS and SASEGT. The CDR3 totals 15 residues. CDR3 coding DNA: TGTGCCAGCAGTGCGCCGACTTGGACCTACAATGAGCAGTTCTTC. It translates to CASSAPTWTYNEQFF.

The chain couples TRBV6-5 to TRBJ2-1; perhaps TRBD2 as D (6 bases). The closer fit of TRBJ2-7 to the DNA end suggests the J call may be wrong. The CDR3 length is 14 residues. From germline, CDR1 is MNHEY and CDR2 SVGAGI. CDR3 in amino acids: CASSYKVAGWEQYF. DNA for the CDR3: TGTGCCAGCAGTTATAAGGTTGCGGGATGGGAGCAGTACTTC.

This clonotype appeared a few times. This chain connects TRBV29-1 to TRBJ2-1; 7 positions agree with TRBD2. Germline V gene sequence: CDR1 SQVTM, CDR2 ANQGSEA. V lost 7 bases and J lost 3; bases outside the gene matches: 3. The CDR3 runs to 12 residues. In DNA, the CDR3 is TGCAGCGGGACTAGTAACTACAATGAGCAGTTCTTC. Translating gives CSGTSNYNEQFF.

The rearrangement links TRBV27 to TRBJ1-6; D remains unclear. V dropped 3 bases and J dropped 5 bases, with 8 bases sitting between them. Germline CDR1 is MNHEY and CDR2 is SMNVEV (reference sequence). The CDR3 is 14 residues long. CDR3 amino acids: CASSFGQDNSPLHF. CDR3 sequence (DNA): TGTGCCAGCAGTTTTGGGCAGGATAATTCACCCCTCCACTTT.